The 21 T cell receptor beta chains presented below share a single source sample, sequenced in a study of blood T cell repertoires in COVID-19. Generated by immunoSEQ multiplex PCR, the TCRdb table keeps only in-frame clones and is missing some. Seen here are 95,000 to 150,000 clones, about 83% observed once, and the top ten hold about 5.4%. Sequencing was carried out using peripheral blood. These receptors came from a human donor in a cohort sampled during active COVID-19.

The gene calls are TRBV29-1 and TRBJ2-2; 12 bases are shared with TRBD1. This CDR3 is built from 16 residues. Germline CDR1 and CDR2: SQVTM and ANQGSEA. The J segment lost 6 bases and the V segment lost 0 bases, leaving 5 bases of the junction unmatched. CDR3 amino acids: CSVEDRGTGGPGELFF. CDR3 sequence (DNA): TGCAGCGTTGAAGATCGGGGGACAGGGGGCCCCGGGGAGCTGTTTTTT.

The CDR3 coding sequence is TGTGCCAGTAACGCGGACGGGGGGGGCGGACGGTCACCCCTCCACTTT. Translated, it gives CASNADGGGGRSPLHF. This chain links TRBV19 with TRBJ1-6; weak D call: TRBD1 (6 bases). The V and J ends lost 7 bases and 10 bases respectively, with 23 bases between them. The CDR3 is 16 residues long. Germline CDR1 is LNHDA and CDR2 is SQIVND (reference sequence).

This clone came up once. The rearrangement links TRBV5-1 to TRBJ2-1, with a tentative D call TRBD2 (6 bases). V lost 0 bases and J 4 bases, leaving 11 bases between the germline ends. The CDR3 extends over 15 amino acids. From germline, CDR1 is SGHRS and CDR2 YFSETQ. The chain's CDR3 is CASSLVGAGYNEQFF. The CDR3 region has the DNA TGCGCCAGCAGCTTGGTGGGAGCGGGTTACAATGAGCAGTTCTTC.

This clone was observed a handful of times. The V gene is TRBV5-5, the J gene TRBJ2-7; a weak D match, TRBD2 (6 bases). Trimming pared 3 bases from V and 2 bases from J, leaving 15 bases between. Looked up from germline, CDR1 is SGHKS and CDR2 is YYEKEE (reference sequence). The CDR3 runs to 15 residues. In DNA, the CDR3 is TGTGCCAGCAGCTCCGGGGGAGCGAGAGCCTACGAGCAGTACTTC. Encoded protein: CASSSGGARAYEQYF.

To note about this clone: This CDR3 is missing its conserved last phenylalanine or tryptophan, likely due to a read error. The DNA is omitted, as the CDR3 cannot be located on it reliably, and the CDR3 follows TCRdb's listing. This chain joins TRBV27 and TRBJ2-7; the table assigns TRBD1, which was not confirmed against the DNA. Germline loops: CDR1 MNHEY, CDR2 SMNVEV (reference sequence). The CDR3 spans 9 residues, counting both ends. The CDR3 loop reads CASSLSGHA.

In this sample, this clone turned up once. This rearrangement joins TRBV3-1 (or the pseudogene TRBV3-2) to TRBJ1-2, with D tentatively TRBD1 (5 bases). The germline V gene encodes CDR1 LGHDT and CDR2 YNNKEL (reference sequence). V gave up 4 bases and J gave up 8 bases, with 17 bases separating them. The CDR3 loop spans 14 amino acids. CDR3 residues: CASSPTNPDRGYTF. The CDR3 DNA reads TGTGCCAGCAGCCCCACCAACCCAGACAGAGGCTACACCTTC.

The chain employs TRBV5-6 and TRBJ2-2; maybe TRBD2 (6 bases). The CDR3 is 15 residues long. V dropped 4 bases and J dropped 4 bases, with 14 bases sitting between them. Germline CDR1 reads SGHDT; CDR2 reads YYEEEE. The CDR3 is CASSPQGLGTGELFF. In nucleotides, the CDR3 is TGTGCCAGCAGCCCCCAGGGACTGGGCACCGGGGAGCTGTTTTTT.

In this sample, this clone turned up a few times. The chain uses TRBV5-6 and TRBJ2-6; 7 positions agree with TRBD1. Looked up from germline, CDR1 is SGHDT and CDR2 is YYEEEE. The CDR3 has 15 amino acids. Trimming at V came to 5 bases and at J to 4 bases, leaving 6 bases not matched to a gene. The CDR3 spells CASRNQGDGANVLTF. The CDR3 DNA is TGTGCCAGCAGGAACCAGGGGGACGGGGCCAACGTCCTGACTTTC.

This clone was seen repeatedly, ten times or more. This CDR3 is CAISEGGEYGYTF. CDR3 coding DNA: TGTGCCATCAGTGAGGGGGGCGAGTATGGCTACACCTTC. This chain joins TRBV10-3 and TRBJ1-2, with D maybe TRBD1 (6 bases). The CDR3 sequence is 13 residues long. V lost 2 bases, J lost 5 bases, and 9 bases lay in between. Germline values: CDR1 ENHRY, CDR2 SYGVKD.

The V call is TRBV24-1, the J call TRBJ2-3, with TRBD1 matching over 7 bases. With 9 bases clipped from V and 4 bases from J, the junction kept 9 bases outside the gene matches. The CDR3 spans 14 residues. In germline, CDR1 is KGHDR, CDR2 SFDVKD. This chain's CDR3 is CATSPARGSDTQYF. The CDR3 DNA reads TGTGCCACCTCACCCGCCAGGGGGTCAGATACGCAGTATTTT.

This clone was recorded only once. The chain joins TRBV7-2 to TRBJ2-7, with unresolved D. V was cut by 3 bases and J by 7 bases, with 7 bases left in between. CDR1 SGHTA and CDR2 FQGNSA come from the germline V gene. The CDR3 has 11 amino acids. CDR3 region: CASSFGWEQYF. Written as DNA, the CDR3 is TGTGCCAGCAGCTTCGGTTGGGAGCAGTACTTC. Based on the CDR3 plus reference TRBV7-2 and TRBJ2-7, the full variable domain is GAGVSQSPSNKVTEKGKDVELRCDPISGHTALYWYRQSLGQGLEFLIYFQGNSAPDKSGLPSDRFSAERTGGSVSTLTIQRTQQEDSAVYLCASSFGWEQYFGPGTRLTVT.

The chain employs TRBV4-3 and TRBJ1-2, with D possibly matching TRBD1 (5 bases). CDR3 length: 12 residues. Per germline, CDR1 LGHNA and CDR2 YSLEER. Trimming stripped 0 bases from V and 14 bases from J, with 13 bases between. The CDR3 loop reads CASSQEGRGRTF. CDR3 bases: TGCGCCAGCAGCCAAGAAGGGAGGGGAAGGACCTTC.

The chain has TRBV18 and TRBJ1-1, with D possibly TRBD1 on 6 matching bases. Germline-derived CDR1 and CDR2 are KGHSH and LQKENI. The CDR3 is 12 amino acids. The ends were cut back, 8 bases at V and 7 bases at J, with 14 bases in the middle. CDR3 in DNA: TGTGCCAGCGGCTGGTCCAGGGGTGAAGCTTTCTTT. This translates into CASGWSRGEAFF. Together with reference TRBV18 and TRBJ1-1, the CDR3 gives the full variable domain: NAGVMQNPRHLVRRRGQEARLRCSPMKGHSHVYWYRQLPEEGLKFMVYLQKENIIDESGMPKERFSAEFPKEGPSILRIQQVVRGDSAAYFCASGWSRGEAFFGQGTRLTVV.

V and J are TRBV15 and TRBJ2-3; 7 bases are shared with TRBD2. This CDR3 comprises 17 residues. J lost 4 bases, V lost 0 bases, and 10 bases had no gene match. Germline V gene lookup returns CDR1 LNHNV and CDR2 YYDKDF (reference sequence). CDR3 amino acids: CATSRDGGSNGPDTQYF. DNA for the CDR3: TGTGCCACCAGCAGAGATGGCGGGAGCAATGGGCCAGATACGCAGTATTTT.

V usage is TRBV13 and J usage is TRBJ2-3; maybe TRBD2 (7 bases). The ends were cut back, 8 bases at V and 7 bases at J, with 16 bases in the middle. The CDR3 consists of 13 residues. Germline CDR1 is PRHDT and CDR2 is FYEKMQ (reference sequence). Here the CDR3 reads CASGSGGPNTQYF. CDR3 bases: TGTGCCAGCGGGTCCGGGGGGCCCAATACGCAGTATTTT.

The chain recombines TRBV4-3 with TRBJ2-1; D perhaps matches TRBD2 (5 bases). This CDR3 region has 15 residues. CDR1 is LGHNA, CDR2 YSLEER, per germline. The ends were cut back, 4 bases at V and 5 bases at J, with 15 bases in the middle. The CDR3 DNA follows: TGCGCCAGCAGCCCCACCGGTCCCGGGGACAATGAGCAGTTCTTC. Translation gives CASSPTGPGDNEQFF.

V usage is TRBV5-1 and J usage is TRBJ2-3, with D perhaps TRBD1 (6 bases). The V gene lost 4 bases and the J gene lost 2 bases, with 14 bases spanning the gap. From germline, CDR1 is SGHRS and CDR2 YFSETQ. This CDR3 is built from 15 residues. In DNA, the CDR3 is TGCGCCAGCAGCGAAGACAGGATTTTCACAGATACGCAGTATTTT. Translated, it gives CASSEDRIFTDTQYF.

This chain uses TRBV7-6 with TRBJ2-5; TRBD1 might be the D (5 bases). The V end lost 2 bases, the J end lost 2 bases, and 12 bases lay between the germline ends. The germline CDR1 and CDR2 sequences are SGHVS and FNYEAQ. The CDR3 totals 15 residues. The CDR3 bases are TGTGCCAGCAGCTTAAGGCAGGGCTTGCAAGAGACCCAGTACTTC. This encodes CASSLRQGLQETQYF. The variable domain in full, completed from reference TRBV7-6 and TRBJ2-5, reads GAGVSQSPRYKVTKRGQDVALRCDPISGHVSLYWYRQALGQGPEFLTYFNYEAQQDKSGLPNDRFSAERPEGSISTLTIQRTEQRDSAMYRCASSLRQGLQETQYFGPGTRLLVL.

Turning to this clone: The sample carries other DNA sequences with the same CDR3. The chain uses TRBV24-1 and TRBJ2-7, with TRBD1 identical over 9 bases. The CDR3 loop spans 15 amino acids. Losses at the gene ends were 3 bases for V and 1 base for J; bases not matched to a gene: 3. Germline V gives CDR1 KGHDR, CDR2 SFDVKD. CDR3 DNA sequence: TGTGCCACCAGTGATCCCGGACAGGGGTCCTACGAGCAGTACTTC. Its protein is CATSDPGQGSYEQYF.

The V and J genes are TRBV3-1 (or the pseudogene TRBV3-2) and TRBJ2-5; 14 bases match TRBD2. Trimming cost V 4 bases and J 0 bases; bases outside gene matches: 4. This CDR3 has 17 residues. Germline CDR1 and CDR2: LGHDT and YNNKEL (reference sequence). CDR3 DNA sequence: TGTGCCAGCAGCCGTAGGACTAGCGGGAGGTACCAAGAGACCCAGTACTTC. Translating it yields CASSRRTSGRYQETQYF.

V and J are TRBV9 and TRBJ2-1, with 10 bases lining up with TRBD1. The V and J ends lost 4 bases and 6 bases, in that order; junction bases with no gene match: 7. This CDR3 comprises 15 residues. The germline gives CDR1 SGDLS, CDR2 YYNGEE. This chain's CDR3 is CASSPGQGVGNEQFF. In nucleotides, the CDR3 is TGTGCCAGCAGCCCCGGACAGGGGGTTGGCAATGAGCAGTTCTTC.